This record concerns one T cell receptor beta chain sequence. Antigen unknown. The sample is drawn from a study of identical twins. Findings and caveats of the study: Out-of-frame alpha sequences common to twins exhibited a surplus of low generation probability. Recombination models fit unrelated individuals' TCR alpha sharing but underestimated twins'.

MiXCR, run by TCRdb on the 5' RACE reads, gives a single entry per CDR3 protein. Of hundreds of thousands of distinct CDR3 sequences listed, around 20% were seen once; the top ten hold approximately 4.5%. Germline values: CDR1 DFQATT, CDR2 SNEGSKA (reference sequence). This CDR3 comprises 18 residues. The V and J ends lost 1 base and 1 base, in that order; junction bases with no gene match: 13. All of the donors were Caucasians in good health. This sample also belongs to another study, concerning T cells expressing NK-cell markers.

This clonotype was obtained from a young woman in good health. The sequencing input was PBMCs. This sequence joins TRBV20-1 and TRBJ2-5, with 9 bases identical to TRBD1. Here the CDR3 DNA reads TGCAGTGCTAGAGCCGGGACAGGGACAATATCTGGCCAAGAGACCCAGTACTTC. Translating gives CSARAGTGTISGQETQYF.